The 7 T cell receptor beta chains reported below all come from one sample, sequenced in a study of siplizumab effects on memory and regulatory T cells. Profiled with immunoSEQ multiplex PCR; TCRdb holds only in-frame clones, not every one. The profile shows about 100,000 clones, approximately 94% of them singletons. Sequences were obtained from Tregs sorted from blood. The receptor source for this set is a human donor in good health.

CDR3 nucleotides: TGTGCCAGCAGGTTGTCGACTAATGAAAAACTGTTTTTT. It yields the protein CASRLSTNEKLFF. The V call is TRBV27, the J call TRBJ1-4; no reliable D call. The germline CDR1 and CDR2 sequences are MNHEY and SMNVEV (reference sequence). This CDR3 has 13 residues. Trimming cost V 6 bases and J 2 bases, with 7 bases left between them.

As DNA, the CDR3 is TGTGCCAGCTCACCGCTTTCCGACCCCGGAGTCTCCTACGAGCAGTACTTC. As protein: CASSPLSDPGVSYEQYF. V usage is TRBV18 and J usage is TRBJ2-7; D not certain. Germline CDR1 reads KGHSH; CDR2 reads LQKENI. Trimming removed 3 bases from V and 0 bases from J, with 18 bases in between. This CDR3 has 17 amino acids.

This rearrangement joins TRBV5-1 to TRBJ1-5, with 8 bases identical to TRBD1. CDR1 and CDR2 (germline): SGHRS, YFSETQ. J lost 1 base, V lost 0 bases, and 0 bases had no gene match. CDR3 length equals 15 residues. This CDR3 is CASSLGDRSNQPQHF. The CDR3 DNA sequence: TGCGCCAGCAGCTTGGGGGACAGGAGCAATCAGCCCCAGCATTTT.

The V gene is TRBV18, the J gene TRBJ2-7; unclear D gene. Germline assignment: CDR1 KGHSH and CDR2 LQKENI. V lost 3 bases, J lost 1 base, and 22 bases lay in between. This CDR3 spans 18 amino acids. The CDR3 protein is CASSPLGMAQGGSYEQYF. In DNA form, the CDR3 reads TGTGCCAGCTCACCCCTCGGTATGGCCCAAGGCGGATCCTACGAGCAGTACTTC. The full variable domain, with the rest looked up from reference TRBV18 and TRBJ2-7, is NAGVMQNPRHLVRRRGQEARLRCSPMKGHSHVYWYRQLPEEGLKFMVYLQKENIIDESGMPKERFSAEFPKEGPSILRIQQVVRGDSAAYFCASSPLGMAQGGSYEQYFGPGTRLTVT.

The CDR3 region has the DNA TGTGCCAGTAGTAGAACAGGGGGATGGAGCAATCAGCCCCAGCATTTT. Protein: CASSRTGGWSNQPQHF. The chain is built from TRBV19 and TRBJ1-5; 8 bases fit TRBD1. The CDR3 totals 16 residues. After removal of 4 bases from V and 1 base from J, the junction contained 6 bases not matched to a gene. Germline CDR1 and CDR2: LNHDA and SQIVND (reference sequence).

The rearrangement uses TRBV18 and TRBJ2-1, with 9 bases lining up with TRBD2. Trimming removed 8 bases from V and 5 bases from J; junction bases left unmatched: 13. Germline V gives CDR1 KGHSH, CDR2 LQKENI. The CDR3 covers 16 residues. DNA for the CDR3: TGTGCCAGCCGTCACTTGGGTCTAGCGGGAAACAATGAGCAGTTCTTC. Its translation: CASRHLGLAGNNEQFF. Variable domain in full (rest from reference TRBV18 and TRBJ2-1): NAGVMQNPRHLVRRRGQEARLRCSPMKGHSHVYWYRQLPEEGLKFMVYLQKENIIDESGMPKERFSAEFPKEGPSILRIQQVVRGDSAAYFCASRHLGLAGNNEQFFGPGTRLTVL.

The J gene is TRBJ1-6, the V gene TRBV4-1; tentatively, D is TRBD1 (5 bases). The CDR3 consists of 15 residues. The V gene lost 5 bases and the J gene lost 10 bases, with 18 bases spanning the gap. Germline assignment: CDR1 MGHRA and CDR2 YSYEKL. The CDR3 DNA reads as TGCGCCAGCAGCGTCCGGGACGCCTCAAGGTCACCCCTCCACTTT. Residues: CASSVRDASRSPLHF.